This is a list of T cell receptor beta chains from one sample in a study of blood T cell repertoires in COVID-19. Repertoires were generated with immunoSEQ multiplex PCR, while TCRdb's copy carries only in-frame clones and drops some. The sample holds more than 150,000 clones; over 75% are singletons and the top ten take 9.5% to 11%. Specimen: PBMCs or T cells enriched from blood (not recorded which). Every receptor here comes from a man aged 50 to 59 who had recovered from COVID-19. Both conserved end residues are part of each CDR3. The D gene is left open where the match is weak. Where a row states a size, it is once, few, many or the class of an expanded clone; other rows omit it.

size	D	V	J	CDR3	DNA
-	-	TRBV18	TRBJ2-3	CASSPPVGQDTQYF	TGTGCCAGCTCACCCCCCGTTGGCCAGGATACGCAGTATTTT
few	-	TRBV2	TRBJ1-2	CASRTDTYGYTF	TGTGCCAGCCGCACAGATACATATGGCTACACCTTC
-	TRBD2	TRBV28	TRBJ2-5	CASSGPSGDETQYF	TGTGCCAGCAGCGGTCCTAGCGGGGACGAGACCCAGTACTTC
-	TRBD2	TRBV11-2	TRBJ2-3	CASSPGRLAGGGDTQYF	TGTGCCAGCAGCCCAGGACGGCTAGCGGGGGGCGGGGATACGCAGTATTTT
-	TRBD1	TRBV5-5	TRBJ1-2	CASSLETGVYGYTF	TGTGCCAGCAGCTTGGAAACAGGGGTCTATGGCTACACCTTC
-	-	TRBV5-6	TRBJ2-7	CASSLVQSSYEQYF	TGTGCCAGCAGCTTGGTACAGTCGTCCTACGAGCAGTACTTC
-	TRBD1	TRBV5-4	TRBJ2-3	CASSRGTDASTDTQYF	TGTGCCAGCAGCAGAGGGACAGACGCTAGCACAGATACGCAGTATTTT
-	-	TRBV24-1	TRBJ2-7	CATSDNTDSYEQYF	TGTGCCACCAGTGACAACACGGACAGTTACGAGCAGTACTTC
-	TRBD1	TRBV20-1	TRBJ1-4	CSASSGGAPEKLFF	TGCAGTGCTAGTTCAGGGGGCGCCCCGGAAAAACTGTTTTTT
-	-	TRBV7-3	TRBJ2-3	CASSFTLTDTQYF	TGTGCCAGCAGCTTCACATTAACAGATACGCAGTATTTT
-	TRBD1	TRBV13	TRBJ1-6	CASSFSTGKGTPLHF	TGTGCCAGCAGCTTCTCGACAGGGAAAGGAACACCCCTCCACTTT
-	-	TRBV14	TRBJ2-1	CASSKGGYNEQFF	TGTGCCAGCAGCAAAGGCGGTTACAATGAGCAGTTCTTC
-	TRBD2	TRBV20-1	TRBJ2-1	CSASSGRGNEQFF	TGCAGTGCGAGTAGCGGGAGAGGCAATGAGCAGTTCTTC
-	-	TRBV10-3	TRBJ2-3	CAIRSGGLTDTQYF	TGTGCCATCCGTAGCGGCGGACTCACAGATACGCAGTATTTT
-	-	TRBV7-9	TRBJ2-3	CASSLGLSGSTDTQYF	TGTGCCAGCAGCTTAGGTCTTAGCGGTAGCACAGATACGCAGTATTTT
-	-	TRBV9	TRBJ1-4	CASSVGGARVANEKLFF	TGTGCCAGCAGCGTAGGAGGAGCCAGGGTCGCTAATGAAAAACTGTTTTTT
-	-	TRBV10-3	TRBJ2-2	CATGSDEDTNTGELFF	TGTGCCACCGGATCCGACGAAGACACGAACACCGGGGAGCTGTTTTTT
-	-	TRBV24-1	TRBJ2-2	CATSDFSQGITGELFF	TGTGCCACCAGTGATTTTTCTCAGGGGATCACCGGGGAGCTGTTTTTT
-	-	TRBV7-9	TRBJ2-7	CASSLAGAIYEQYF	TGTGCCAGCAGCTTAGCGGGGGCCATCTACGAGCAGTACTTC
-	-	TRBV5-5	TRBJ1-4	CASSLEGREGEKLFF	TGTGCCAGCAGCTTGGAAGGCAGGGAGGGGGAAAAACTGTTTTTT
-	TRBD1	TRBV4-1	TRBJ1-5	CASSQDLSQGVGQPQHF	TGCGCCAGCAGCCAAGATTTATCCCAGGGGGTCGGACAGCCCCAGCATTTT
once	-	TRBV5-4	TRBJ2-5	CASSLTLLRDKETQYF	TGTGCCAGCAGCCTGACCCTTCTTAGGGACAAAGAGACCCAGTACTTC
few	TRBD2	TRBV15	TRBJ2-7	CATSGGTSVDYEQYF	TGTGCCACCAGCGGCGGGACTAGCGTCGACTACGAGCAGTACTTC
-	-	TRBV19	TRBJ2-3	CASSPIRGTPPDTQYF	TGTGCCAGTAGTCCCATCAGGGGCACTCCACCAGATACGCAGTATTTT
-	-	TRBV6-6	TRBJ1-1	CASSSKGIVWTEAFF	TGTGCCAGCAGTTCAAAGGGGATAGTATGGACTGAAGCTTTCTTT
-	TRBD1	TRBV15	TRBJ1-6	CATSRERGPDSPLHF	TGTGCCACCAGCAGAGAGAGGGGGCCTGATTCACCCCTCCACTTT
-	-	TRBV7-2	TRBJ2-3	CASRGVTDTQYF	TGTGCCAGCAGGGGAGTCACAGATACGCAGTATTTT
few	-	TRBV25-1	TRBJ1-2	CASSEYSGRGGGYTF	TGTGCCAGCAGTGAATATTCTGGCAGGGGAGGGGGCTACACCTTC
-	-	TRBV5-4	TRBJ2-3	CASSYAGTRSTDTQYF	TGTGCCAGCAGCTACGCCGGGACTCGAAGCACAGATACGCAGTATTTT
-	-	TRBV27	TRBJ1-1	CASSQLTGGEAFF	TGTGCCAGCAGTCAACTGACAGGCGGGGAAGCTTTCTTT
-	-	TRBV28	TRBJ1-1	CMAATMNTEAFF	TGTATGGCGGCGACCATGAACACTGAAGCTTTCTTT
-	-	TRBV6-5	TRBJ1-2	CASSYSLTGYDGYTF	TGTGCCAGCAGTTACTCACTTACAGGGTACGATGGCTACACCTTC
-	TRBD1	TRBV7-8	TRBJ1-5	CASSWGSGTGSNQPQHF	TGTGCCAGCAGCTGGGGGTCGGGGACAGGGAGCAATCAGCCCCAGCATTTT
-	-	TRBV20-1	TRBJ2-3	CSASPGGRDTQYF	TGCAGTGCTAGTCCGGGGGGCCGGGATACGCAGTATTTT
-	-	TRBV9	TRBJ1-2	CASSVGTQGALGYTF	TGTGCCAGCAGCGTTGGTACCCAAGGGGCGCTTGGCTACACCTTC
-	-	TRBV7-6	TRBJ1-3	CASSFGQPGNTIYF	TGTGCCAGCAGCTTCGGACAGCCAGGAAACACCATATATTTT
-	-	TRBV10-3	TRBJ1-6	CAISEDRVMGSPLHF	TGTGCCATCAGTGAGGATCGAGTCATGGGCTCACCCCTCCACTTT
-	TRBD2	TRBV27	TRBJ2-1	CASSLEGAGTTYNEQFF	TGTGCCAGCAGTTTGGAGGGAGCGGGAACAACCTACAATGAGCAGTTCTTC
-	-	TRBV6-5	TRBJ1-4	CASSYSTWEKLFF	TGTGCCAGCAGTTACTCGACTTGGGAAAAACTGTTTTTT
-	TRBD1	TRBV18	TRBJ2-2	CASAKQGATGELFF	TGTGCCAGCGCGAAGCAGGGGGCCACCGGGGAGCTGTTTTTT
-	-	TRBV28	TRBJ1-5	CASGRQGLQPQHF	TGTGCCAGCGGGAGGCAGGGTTTACAGCCCCAGCATTTT